Presented here are 2 T cell receptor beta chains from one specimen sequenced in a study of T-cell reconstitution after alpha-beta-depleted transplantation in children. Molecular barcoding with unique molecular identifiers was used for the TCRbeta library. Each CDR3 protein is one row after TCRdb ran MiXCR on the PCR reads. In the table there are about 340,000 distinct CDR3 sequences, under 20% of which are singletons. Material: PBMCs, mostly from graft donor cells, obtained 360 days after TCRalphabeta/CD19-depleted stem cell transplant. These receptors were taken from a male patient aged 2-10 years who had a stem cell transplant for acute lymphoblastic leukemia, so the T cells may come from the graft donor.

This chain links TRBV2 with TRBJ2-3; the match to TRBD2 covers 9 bases. Germline CDR1 reads SNHLY; CDR2 reads FYNNEI. With V trimmed by 1 base and J by 7 bases, 6 bases remained unmatched. The CDR3 spans 15 residues. CDR3 residues: CASSEDAGGPYTQYF. The DNA for the CDR3 is TGTGCCAGCAGTGAAGATGCGGGAGGGCCGTATACGCAGTATTTT.

This clonotype came up many times. This sequence joins TRBV10-3 and TRBJ1-1; D not certain. CDR3 size: 14 residues. CDR1 is ENHRY and CDR2 is SYGVKD in the germline V gene. Trimming took 4 bases from V and 1 from J, leaving 10 bases between them. DNA of the CDR3: TGTGCCATCAGTGGGCTGGGGAGGAACACTGAAGCTTTCTTT. It yields the protein CAISGLGRNTEAFF.